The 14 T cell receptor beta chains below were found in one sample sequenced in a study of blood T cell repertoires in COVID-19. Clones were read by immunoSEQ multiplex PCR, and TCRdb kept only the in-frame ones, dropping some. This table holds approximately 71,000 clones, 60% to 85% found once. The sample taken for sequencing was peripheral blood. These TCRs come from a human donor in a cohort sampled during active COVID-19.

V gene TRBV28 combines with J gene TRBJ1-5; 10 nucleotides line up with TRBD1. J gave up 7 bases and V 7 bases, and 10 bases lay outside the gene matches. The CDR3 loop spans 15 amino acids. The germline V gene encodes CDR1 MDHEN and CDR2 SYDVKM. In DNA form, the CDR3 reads TGTGCCAGCACCCGGGACAGGGGCGGTGACCAGCCCCAGCATTTT. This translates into CASTRDRGGDQPQHF.

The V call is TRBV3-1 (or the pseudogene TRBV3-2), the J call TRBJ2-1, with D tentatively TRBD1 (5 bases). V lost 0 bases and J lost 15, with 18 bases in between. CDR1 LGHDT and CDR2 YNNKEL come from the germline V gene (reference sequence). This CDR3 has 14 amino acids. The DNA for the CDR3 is TGTGCCAGCAGCCAAGATGCCGGACAATCCAGACCGTTCTTC. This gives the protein CASSQDAGQSRPFF.

The CDR3 DNA is TGCGCCAGCAAACGACTAGCGGGGGGTAGAGGTGATGAGCAGTTCTTC. It translates to CASKRLAGGRGDEQFF. The chain is built from TRBV4-1 and TRBJ2-1, with TRBD2 matching over 13 bases. The J segment lost 8 bases and the V segment lost 7 bases, leaving 11 bases of the junction unmatched. This CDR3 contains 16 residues. Germline V gene data show CDR1 as MGHRA and CDR2 as YSYEKL.

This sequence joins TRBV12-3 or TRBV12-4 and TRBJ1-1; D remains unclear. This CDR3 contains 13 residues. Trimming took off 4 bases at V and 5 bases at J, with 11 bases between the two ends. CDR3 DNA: TGTGCCAGCAGTTACCTGGGAGGGACTGAAGCTTTCTTT. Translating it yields CASSYLGGTEAFF.

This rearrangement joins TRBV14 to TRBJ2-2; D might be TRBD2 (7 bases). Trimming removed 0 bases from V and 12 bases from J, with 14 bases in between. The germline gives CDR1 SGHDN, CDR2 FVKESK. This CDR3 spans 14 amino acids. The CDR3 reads CASSQDPLGGQLFF. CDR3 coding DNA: TGTGCCAGCAGCCAAGATCCCCTGGGGGGGCAGCTGTTTTTT.

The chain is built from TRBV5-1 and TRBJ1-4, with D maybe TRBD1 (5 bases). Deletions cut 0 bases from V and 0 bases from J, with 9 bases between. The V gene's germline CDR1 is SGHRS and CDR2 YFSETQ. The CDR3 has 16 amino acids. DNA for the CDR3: TGCGCCAGCAGCTTGGCCGGGGGGACAACTAATGAAAAACTGTTTTTT. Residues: CASSLAGGTTNEKLFF.

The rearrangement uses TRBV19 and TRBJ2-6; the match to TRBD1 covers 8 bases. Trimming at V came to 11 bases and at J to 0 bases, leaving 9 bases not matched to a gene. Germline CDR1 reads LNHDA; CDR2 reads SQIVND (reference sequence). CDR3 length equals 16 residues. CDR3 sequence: CASTDRDPSGANVLTF. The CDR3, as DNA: TGTGCCTCTACGGACAGGGACCCCTCTGGGGCCAACGTCCTGACTTTC.

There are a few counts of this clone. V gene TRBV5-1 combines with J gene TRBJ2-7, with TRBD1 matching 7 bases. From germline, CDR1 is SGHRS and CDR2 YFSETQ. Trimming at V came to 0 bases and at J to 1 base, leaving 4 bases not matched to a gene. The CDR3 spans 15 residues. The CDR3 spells CASSLGPGGSYEQYF. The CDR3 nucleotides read TGCGCCAGCAGCTTGGGTCCAGGGGGATCCTACGAGCAGTACTTC.

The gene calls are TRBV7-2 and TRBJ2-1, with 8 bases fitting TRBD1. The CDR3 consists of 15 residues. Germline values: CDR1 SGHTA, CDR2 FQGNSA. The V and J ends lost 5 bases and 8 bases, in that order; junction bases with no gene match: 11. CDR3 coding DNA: TGTGCCAGCAGCCCTCGTGGCAGGGGGCGAGATGAGCAGTTCTTC. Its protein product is CASSPRGRGRDEQFF. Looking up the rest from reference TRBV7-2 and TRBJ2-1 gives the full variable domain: GAGVSQSPSNKVTEKGKDVELRCDPISGHTALYWYRQSLGQGLEFLIYFQGNSAPDKSGLPSDRFSAERTGGSVSTLTIQRTQQEDSAVYLCASSPRGRGRDEQFFGPGTRLTVL.

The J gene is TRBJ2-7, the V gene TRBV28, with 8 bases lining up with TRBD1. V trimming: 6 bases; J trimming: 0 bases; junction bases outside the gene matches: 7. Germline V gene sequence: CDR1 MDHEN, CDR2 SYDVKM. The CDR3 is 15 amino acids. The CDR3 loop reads CASSEPGTGSYEQYF. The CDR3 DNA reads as TGTGCCAGCAGCGAACCCGGGACAGGCTCCTACGAGCAGTACTTC.

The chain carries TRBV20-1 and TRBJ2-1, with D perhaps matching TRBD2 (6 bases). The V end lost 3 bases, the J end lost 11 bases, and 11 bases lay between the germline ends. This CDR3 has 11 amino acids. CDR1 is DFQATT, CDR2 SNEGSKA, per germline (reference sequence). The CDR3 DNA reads TGCAGTGCTAGGGTCCGGGAGAAGCAGTTCTTC. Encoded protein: CSARVREKQFF.

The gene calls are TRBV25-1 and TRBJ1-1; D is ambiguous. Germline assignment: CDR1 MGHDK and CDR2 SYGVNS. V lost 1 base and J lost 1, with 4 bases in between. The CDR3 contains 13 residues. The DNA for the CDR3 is TGTGCCAGCAGTGAATCGGGGAACACTGAAGCTTTCTTT. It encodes CASSESGNTEAFF.

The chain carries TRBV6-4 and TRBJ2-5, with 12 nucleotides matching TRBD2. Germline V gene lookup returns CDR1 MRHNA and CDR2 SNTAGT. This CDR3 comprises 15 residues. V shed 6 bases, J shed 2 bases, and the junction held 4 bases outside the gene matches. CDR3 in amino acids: CASSRTSGAQETQYF. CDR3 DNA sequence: TGTGCCAGCAGCCGGACTAGCGGGGCGCAAGAGACCCAGTACTTC.

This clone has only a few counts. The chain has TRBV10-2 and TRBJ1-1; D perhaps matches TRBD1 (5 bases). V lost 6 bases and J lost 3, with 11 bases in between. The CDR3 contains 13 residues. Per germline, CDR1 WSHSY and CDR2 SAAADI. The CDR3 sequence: CASSGTGDTEAFF. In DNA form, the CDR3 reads TGCGCCAGCAGCGGGACGGGGGACACTGAAGCTTTCTTT.